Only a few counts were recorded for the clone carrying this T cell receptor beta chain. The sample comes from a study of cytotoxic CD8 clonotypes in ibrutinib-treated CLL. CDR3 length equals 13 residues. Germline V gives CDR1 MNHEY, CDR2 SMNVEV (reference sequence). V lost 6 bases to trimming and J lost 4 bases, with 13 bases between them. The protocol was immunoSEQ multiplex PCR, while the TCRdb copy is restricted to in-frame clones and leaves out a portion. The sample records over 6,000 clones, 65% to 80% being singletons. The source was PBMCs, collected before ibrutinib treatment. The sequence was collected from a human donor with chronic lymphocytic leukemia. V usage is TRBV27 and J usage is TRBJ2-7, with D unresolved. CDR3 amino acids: CASRTSFQYEQYF. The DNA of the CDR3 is TGTGCCAGCAGAACTTCCTTCCAGTACGAGCAGTACTTC.